Presented here are 25 T cell receptor beta chains from one specimen sequenced in a study of shared clonotypes between healthy human individuals. Assay: immunoSEQ multiplex PCR; the TCRdb copy retains only in-frame clones and omits some. Of around 500,000 clones in the sample, 70% to 80% are singletons; the top ten hold 13%. Source material: PBMCs. These receptors all come from a woman between 35 and 50 years old in good health. Some clones in this sample may be carry-over from other donors' samples.

The chain combines TRBV5-1 with TRBJ2-3; no reliable D call. Germline loops: CDR1 SGHRS, CDR2 YFSETQ. The V end was cut by 4 bases, the J end by 0 bases, with 15 bases between. The CDR3 runs 16 residues. The CDR3 DNA follows: TGCGCCAGCAGCCTCTCTACCATAACTAGCACAGATACGCAGTATTTT. Amino acids: CASSLSTITSTDTQYF.

The chain has TRBV19 and TRBJ2-7; possibly TRBD1 or TRBD2 for D (6 bases each). Germline lookup yields CDR1 LNHDA and CDR2 SQIVND (reference sequence). Trimming shortened V by 2 bases and J by 3 bases, and 11 bases separated the two germline ends. This CDR3 has 14 amino acids. Here the CDR3 DNA reads TGTGCCAGTAGTATACGCAGGGGAGGCTACGAGCAGTACTTC. Amino acids: CASSIRRGGYEQYF.

V and J are TRBV27 and TRBJ2-7; 11 bases map to TRBD2. Germline CDR1 reads MNHEY; CDR2 reads SMNVEV (reference sequence). The CDR3 is 15 amino acids. V shed 2 bases and J 4 bases; nucleotides not matched to a gene: 4. Here the CDR3 DNA reads TGTGCCAGCAGTTTAAAAACTAGCGGGAGTTACGAGCAGTACTTC. Translated: CASSLKTSGSYEQYF.

The J gene is TRBJ2-7, the V gene TRBV5-1, with unresolved D. The CDR3 runs to 14 residues. V lost 4 bases, J lost 5 bases, and 16 bases lay in between. Per the germline V gene, CDR1 is SGHRS and CDR2 is YFSETQ. CDR3 loop: CASSLYTGVDEQYF. The CDR3 DNA reads as TGCGCCAGCAGCCTCTACACGGGCGTGGACGAGCAGTACTTC.

This chain's CDR3 is CASSSPFLLPGELFF. CDR3 DNA sequence: TGTGCCAGCAGTTCCCCTTTTCTTTTGCCCGGGGAGCTGTTTTTT. This chain uses TRBV28 with TRBJ2-2; no definite D call. The CDR3 is 15 amino acids. V shed 4 bases and J shed 6 bases, with 15 bases lying between them. Germline V gene data show CDR1 as MDHEN and CDR2 as SYDVKM.

The chain employs TRBV18 and TRBJ1-2, with D unclear. V was shortened by 3 bases and J by 7 bases, with 9 bases between the two germline ends. The CDR3 has 12 residues. Germline loops: CDR1 KGHSH, CDR2 LQKENI. CDR3 residues: CASSPLNGGYTF. The CDR3 coding sequence is TGTGCCAGCTCACCCCTCAACGGTGGCTACACCTTC.

The genes are TRBV30 and TRBJ2-7; tentatively, D is TRBD1 or TRBD2 (5 bases each). CDR1 GTSNPN and CDR2 SVGIG come from the germline V gene (reference sequence). The CDR3 runs to 16 residues. V lost 0 bases, J lost 3 bases, and 18 bases lay in between. Here the CDR3 DNA reads TGTGCCTGGAGTGTAGGTAGTGGGGACGCCTACTACGAGCAGTACTTC. It yields the protein CAWSVGSGDAYYEQYF.

The chain employs TRBV18 and TRBJ1-3; D is possibly TRBD1 (5 bases). Deletions cut 2 bases from V and 1 base from J, with 9 bases between. Germline CDR1 reads KGHSH; CDR2 reads LQKENI. This CDR3 has 15 residues. The CDR3 DNA reads as TGTGCCAGCTCACCAACTACAGGATCTGGAAACACCATATATTTT. It codes for CASSPTTGSGNTIYF. The full variable domain, its missing parts supplied by reference TRBV18 and TRBJ1-3, is NAGVMQNPRHLVRRRGQEARLRCSPMKGHSHVYWYRQLPEEGLKFMVYLQKENIIDESGMPKERFSAEFPKEGPSILRIQQVVRGDSAAYFCASSPTTGSGNTIYFGEGSWLTVV.

The genes are TRBV9 and TRBJ2-1; 8 bases match TRBD2. The CDR3 spans 15 residues. After removal of 0 bases from V and 4 bases from J, the junction contained 3 bases not matched to a gene. Germline lookup yields CDR1 SGDLS and CDR2 YYNGEE. Written as DNA, the CDR3 is TGTGCCAGCAGCGTAGACGGGACTAGGTACAATGAGCAGTTCTTC. Translating it yields CASSVDGTRYNEQFF.

This clone has more than one count but fewer than ten. The chain is built from TRBV2 and TRBJ2-7, with D perhaps TRBD1 (6 bases). Trimming removed 7 bases at V and 2 bases at J, with 12 bases between. The CDR3 is 13 residues long. Germline V lookup: CDR1 SNHLY, CDR2 FYNNEI. CDR3 in DNA: TGTGCCAGCACTCAGGACAGCACCTACGAGCAGTACTTC. Translating it yields CASTQDSTYEQYF. Full variable domain (remainder filled in from reference TRBV2 and TRBJ2-7): EPEVTQTPSHQVTQMGQEVILRCVPISNHLYFYWYRQILGQKVEFLVSFYNNEISEKSEIFDDQFSVERPDGSNFTLKIRSTKLEDSAMYFCASTQDSTYEQYFGPGTRLTVT.

J is TRBJ2-5 and V is TRBV11-3; D unresolved. CDR1 and CDR2 (germline): SGHNT, YENEEA. Between the trimmed V and J ends, which lost 1 base and 2 bases, there was a span of 11 bases. The CDR3 has 15 residues. CDR3 protein: CASSLGSELQETQYF. CDR3 in DNA: TGTGCCAGCAGCTTAGGCTCCGAGTTACAAGAGACCCAGTACTTC.

The chain joins TRBV2 to TRBJ1-2, with TRBD1 matching 7 bases. There are 13 residues in the CDR3. The V and J ends lost 6 bases and 1 base, in that order; junction bases with no gene match: 2. CDR1 and CDR2 (germline): SNHLY, FYNNEI. The CDR3 region is CASRGTDNYGYTF. CDR3 in DNA: TGTGCCAGCAGGGGGACAGATAACTATGGCTACACCTTC.

This clone was seen a handful of times. This chain uses TRBV27 with TRBJ2-5; 9 positions agree with TRBD2. This CDR3 comprises 15 residues. Germline loops: CDR1 MNHEY, CDR2 SMNVEV (reference sequence). The trim removed 2 bases at V and 4 bases at J, leaving 5 bases unmatched. The CDR3 region is CASSLGVLAGETQYF. CDR3 in DNA: TGTGCCAGCAGTTTAGGTGTACTAGCGGGAGAGACCCAGTACTTC.

V and J are TRBV7-9 and TRBJ1-5; no definite D call. The V end was cut by 5 bases, the J end by 0 bases, with 8 bases between. CDR1 is SEHNR, CDR2 FQNEAQ, per germline (reference sequence). CDR3 length equals 14 residues. The DNA for the CDR3 is TGTGCCAGCAGCGCGGTGGGTAGCAATCAGCCCCAGCATTTT. Protein sequence: CASSAVGSNQPQHF. The whole variable domain, remainder taken from reference TRBV7-9 and TRBJ1-5, is DTGVSQNPRHKITKRGQNVTFRCDPISEHNRLYWYRQTLGQGPEFLTYFQNEAQLEKSRLLSDRFSAERPKGSFSTLEIQRTEQGDSAMYLCASSAVGSNQPQHFGDGTRLSIL.

The chain carries TRBV13 and TRBJ2-3, with D perhaps matching TRBD2 (5 bases). From germline, CDR1 is PRHDT and CDR2 FYEKMQ (reference sequence). This CDR3 has 13 amino acids. Trimming left V 5 bases short and J 6 bases short, with 12 bases between. CDR3 in amino acids: CASSPRGMDTQYF. The CDR3 DNA reads TGTGCCAGCAGCCCACGAGGGATGGATACGCAGTATTTT.

This sequence joins TRBV11-2 and TRBJ1-4; 7 nucleotides agree with TRBD1. Germline assignment: CDR1 SGHAT and CDR2 FQNNGV. The V and J ends lost 5 bases and 7 bases, in that order; junction bases with no gene match: 13. The CDR3 is 16 residues long. DNA of the CDR3: TGTGCCAGCAGCGACACTAAGACAGGGTGGGGTGAAAAACTGTTTTTT. Translating gives CASSDTKTGWGEKLFF.

The chain carries TRBV4-1 and TRBJ2-7; TRBD1 is a possible D gene (5 bases). Trimming cost V 0 bases and J 3 bases, with 15 bases left between them. The CDR3 loop spans 16 amino acids. Germline V gene data show CDR1 as MGHRA and CDR2 as YSYEKL. The CDR3 reads CASSQDDVRAHYEQYF. CDR3 sequence (DNA): TGCGCCAGCAGCCAAGATGACGTCAGGGCCCACTACGAGCAGTACTTC.

The rearrangement uses TRBV28 and TRBJ2-7, with D uncertain. The CDR3 runs 13 residues. V lost 5 bases and J lost 2, with 10 bases in between. Germline values: CDR1 MDHEN, CDR2 SYDVKM. CDR3 nucleotide sequence: TGTGCCAGCAGTATATATACAGCCTACGAGCAGTACTTC. Its protein is CASSIYTAYEQYF.

This chain joins TRBV4-3 and TRBJ2-2, with D maybe TRBD1 (5 bases). CDR3 length: 15 amino acids. V shed 0 bases and J shed 6 bases, with 11 bases lying between them. Germline V gene sequence: CDR1 LGHNA, CDR2 YSLEER. CDR3 DNA sequence: TGCGCCAGCAGCCAAGAACTTCAGGGTGCCGGGGAGCTGTTTTTT. This codes for CASSQELQGAGELFF.

About this clone itself: The same CDR3 also results from other DNA sequences found in this sample. The rearrangement links TRBV18 to TRBJ1-1; a weak D match, TRBD1 (5 bases). CDR3 size: 13 residues. CDR1 and CDR2 from the germline V gene are KGHSH and LQKENI. V dropped 2 bases and J dropped 2 bases, with 6 bases sitting between them. CDR3 protein: CASSPGGNTEAFF. CDR3 nucleotides: TGTGCCAGCTCACCAGGGGGTAACACTGAAGCTTTCTTT.

This clone was observed a single time. The V and J genes are TRBV27 and TRBJ2-3, with D unclear. V lost 3 bases and J lost 8, with 6 bases in between. In germline, CDR1 is MNHEY, CDR2 SMNVEV (reference sequence). This CDR3 contains 11 residues. The CDR3 region is CASSFIGTQYF. The CDR3 DNA sequence: TGTGCCAGCAGTTTCATTGGTACGCAGTATTTT.

The V call is TRBV7-2, the J call TRBJ1-2, with D possibly TRBD1 on 5 matching bases. The CDR3 contains 15 residues. CDR1 SGHTA and CDR2 FQGNSA come from the germline V gene. Trimming removed 0 bases from V and 9 bases from J, with 17 bases in between. For the CDR3, the DNA is TGTGCCAGCAGCTTAGCGGGGCAGCCTCAGAGGAGCTACACCTTC. It codes for CASSLAGQPQRSYTF.

The CDR3 nucleotides are TGTGCCACCACCCCAGCGGGAGCCACAGATACGCAGTATTTT. Protein: CATTPAGATDTQYF. This sequence joins TRBV6-5 and TRBJ2-3; 8 bases fit TRBD2. The CDR3 is 14 amino acids. CDR1 and CDR2 (germline): MNHEY, SVGAGI. Trimming removed 10 bases from V and 2 bases from J; junction bases left unmatched: 8.

The J gene is TRBJ1-5, the V gene TRBV15; D is ambiguous. CDR1 is LNHNV and CDR2 is YYDKDF in the germline V gene (reference sequence). V shed 3 bases and J shed 0 bases, with 9 bases lying between them. The CDR3 loop spans 15 amino acids. CDR3 sequence reads: CATSSGENSNQPQHF. CDR3 coding DNA: TGTGCCACCAGCAGCGGAGAGAATAGCAATCAGCCCCAGCATTTT.

The CDR3 DNA follows: TGTGCCAGCAGCCGGGGCGCGGGAGCGGCCTACGAGCAGTACTTC. This gives the protein CASSRGAGAAYEQYF. The J gene is TRBJ2-7, the V gene TRBV5-4, with 7 bases matching TRBD2. CDR1 and CDR2 from the germline V gene are SGHNT and YYREEE (reference sequence). There are 15 residues in the CDR3. V gave up 4 bases and J gave up 2 bases; unmatched junction bases: 9.